Shown below are 19 T cell receptor beta chains from a single sample sequenced in a study of cytomegalovirus exposure and HLA in healthy donors. PCR involved 60 Vbeta and 13 Jbeta primers. Some clones are missing from TCRdb's copy, which holds only in-frame ones; the method was immunoSEQ multiplex PCR. This sample carries more than 130,000 clones, about four fifths of them seen once, and the ten largest clones take around 4.1%. What was sequenced was PBMCs. The receptors here all came from a man between 35 and 55 years old in good health and CMV-seropositive.

This rearrangement joins TRBV27 to TRBJ2-3; 7 nucleotides match TRBD2. V lost 2 bases to trimming and J lost 1 base; unmatched junction nucleotides: 3. Germline loops: CDR1 MNHEY, CDR2 SMNVEV (reference sequence). The CDR3 contains 15 residues. In DNA, the CDR3 is TGTGCCAGCAGTTTACTCCTAGCGGGCACAGATACGCAGTATTTT. Its protein is CASSLLLAGTDTQYF.

The chain carries TRBV9 and TRBJ2-1; 8 positions match TRBD2. The CDR3 has 17 residues. Germline V CDR1 and CDR2: SGDLS, YYNGEE. V lost 3 bases, J lost 8 bases, and 16 bases stayed unmatched. CDR3: CASSADRGGEGHDEQFF. Here the CDR3 DNA reads TGTGCCAGCAGCGCCGACCGGGGGGGGGAGGGCCACGATGAGCAGTTCTTC.

The chain employs TRBV30 and TRBJ1-2; D uncertain. The germline V gene encodes CDR1 GTSNPN and CDR2 SVGIG (reference sequence). Trimming pared 0 bases from V and 4 bases from J, leaving 15 bases between. The CDR3 has 15 amino acids. The CDR3 spells CAWSVPGLAGYGYTF. For the CDR3, the DNA is TGTGCCTGGAGTGTACCGGGCCTTGCGGGCTATGGCTACACCTTC.

The V call is TRBV6-5, the J call TRBJ1-5; 11 nucleotides match TRBD1. V lost 8 bases and J lost 4; bases outside the gene matches: 4. CDR1 and CDR2 (germline): MNHEY, SVGAGI. The CDR3 has 14 amino acids. The CDR3 region has the DNA TGTGCCAGCGGGGACAGGGGGTTGAATCAGCCCCAGCATTTT. The encoded protein is CASGDRGLNQPQHF.

The chain combines TRBV19 with TRBJ2-7; 8 bases line up with TRBD1. Germline assignment: CDR1 LNHDA and CDR2 SQIVND (reference sequence). The length of the CDR3 is 18 residues. The V gene end was trimmed by 2 bases and the J gene end by 5 bases; junction bases not matched to a gene: 17. The CDR3 sequence: CASSIRGTRGRLGNEQYF. DNA of the CDR3: TGTGCCAGTAGTATAAGGGGCACCAGGGGGCGATTAGGAAACGAGCAGTACTTC.

The count of this clone is one. V usage is TRBV5-1 and J usage is TRBJ2-1; 8 bases are shared with TRBD2. Germline-derived CDR1 and CDR2 are SGHRS and YFSETQ. The CDR3 consists of 16 residues. Unmatched junction bases numbered 5, after V lost 0 bases and J lost 3 bases. CDR3: CASSLALAEYYNEQFF. CDR3 in DNA: TGCGCCAGCAGCTTGGCACTAGCGGAGTACTACAATGAGCAGTTCTTC.

The chain couples TRBV10-3 to TRBJ2-1, with 11 bases fitting TRBD1. From germline, CDR1 is ENHRY and CDR2 SYGVKD. V gave up 6 bases and J gave up 8 bases; unmatched junction bases: 9. This CDR3 is 15 amino acids long. The CDR3 loop reads CAISPRADRGHEQFF. The CDR3 region has the DNA TGTGCCATCAGCCCTAGGGCGGACAGGGGGCATGAGCAGTTCTTC.

The gene calls are TRBV6-5 and TRBJ2-7, with a possible D match to TRBD1 (6 bases). From germline, CDR1 is MNHEY and CDR2 SVGAGI. The CDR3 extends over 15 amino acids. Trimming took off 0 bases at V and 0 bases at J, with 9 bases between the two ends. As DNA, the CDR3 is TGTGCCAGCAGTTACTCGATAGGGGGCTCCTACGAGCAGTACTTC. It codes for CASSYSIGGSYEQYF.

This chain links TRBV7-2 with TRBJ1-5; D perhaps matches TRBD1 (5 bases). The germline CDR1 and CDR2 sequences are SGHTA and FQGNSA. CDR3 size: 13 residues. The CDR3 bases are TGTGCTACTGGAGGGAGGGGAGGTCAGCCCCAGCATTTT. It encodes CATGGRGGQPQHF.

CDR3 region: CASSPRGYEQYF. Written as DNA, the CDR3 is TGTGCCAGCAGTCCCCGGGGCTACGAGCAGTACTTC. The chain has TRBV6-5 and TRBJ2-7; D is possibly TRBD2 (5 bases). Germline CDR1 and CDR2: MNHEY and SVGAGI. Trimming pared 5 bases from V and 3 bases from J, leaving 8 bases between. This CDR3 has 12 residues.

The genes are TRBV19 and TRBJ2-1; D call uncertain. V was cut by 7 bases and J by 0 bases, with 7 bases left in between. The CDR3 runs 13 residues. From germline, CDR1 is LNHDA and CDR2 SQIVND (reference sequence). The CDR3 DNA reads TGTGCCAGTAAACGGAGCTCCTACAATGAGCAGTTCTTC. It codes for CASKRSSYNEQFF.

This chain joins TRBV6-6 and TRBJ2-4; D possibly corresponds to TRBD2 (5 bases). The CDR3 consists of 12 residues. V shed 2 bases and J shed 11 bases, with 10 bases lying between them. Germline-derived CDR1 and CDR2 are MNHNY and SVGAGI (reference sequence). The CDR3 bases are TGTGCCAGCAGTTACACGGGGAAGGTTCAGTACTTC. This gives the protein CASSYTGKVQYF.

J is TRBJ1-2 and V is TRBV5-4, with D uncertain. The ends were cut back, 4 bases at V and 4 bases at J, with 14 bases in the middle. The CDR3 is 14 residues long. The germline V gene encodes CDR1 SGHNT and CDR2 YYREEE (reference sequence). CDR3 in amino acids: CASSHVGGSYGYTF. In DNA form, the CDR3 reads TGTGCCAGCAGCCACGTCGGAGGCAGCTATGGCTACACCTTC.

In this sample, this clone turned up a few times. The chain has TRBV5-1 and TRBJ2-2; the D gene is possibly TRBD2 (6 bases). Trimming pared 5 bases from V and 4 bases from J, leaving 12 bases between. The CDR3 totals 14 residues. Germline V gives CDR1 SGHRS, CDR2 YFSETQ. For the CDR3, the DNA is TGCGCCAGCAGTTTTGTCGGGAGCACCGGGGAGCTGTTTTTT. It yields the protein CASSFVGSTGELFF.

This clone was detected only once. The chain employs TRBV5-8 and TRBJ2-1; 9 nucleotides match TRBD1. CDR1 SGHTS and CDR2 YDEGEE come from the germline V gene. This CDR3 has 15 amino acids. V lost 4 bases, J lost 2 bases, and 4 bases stayed unmatched. The CDR3 bases are TGTGCCAGCAGCCCGACAGGGGGGACCTACAATGAGCAGTTCTTC. It translates to CASSPTGGTYNEQFF.

This chain connects TRBV21-1 to TRBJ2-5; the table's TRBD1 call for D was not verified on the DNA. TRBV21-1 is described as a pseudogene. The CDR3 spans 16 residues. For the CDR3, the DNA is TGTGCCAGCAGCCAGTGGGGACAGGACAACCAAGAGACCCAGTACTTC. Amino acid sequence: CASSQWGQDNQETQYF.

The rearrangement joins TRBV7-8 to TRBJ2-1, with 16 bases fitting TRBD2. The junction had 11 bases not matched to a gene; V was cut back by 6 bases and J by 9 bases. The CDR3 covers 17 residues. CDR1 SGHVS and CDR2 FQNEAQ come from the germline V gene. The CDR3 DNA reads as TGTGCCAGCAGACGAGCCGGGACTAGCGGGAGGGGTGGTGAGCAGTTCTTC. This gives the protein CASRRAGTSGRGGEQFF. The variable domain in full, completed from reference TRBV7-8 and TRBJ2-1, reads GAGVSQSPRYKVAKRGQDVALRCDPISGHVSLFWYQQALGQGPEFLTYFQNEAQLDKSGLPSDRFFAERPEGSVSTLKIQRTQQEDSAVYLCASRRAGTSGRGGEQFFGPGTRLTVL.

This chain connects TRBV7-9 to TRBJ2-7; 8 positions agree with TRBD2. The V segment lost 6 bases and the J segment 1 base; nucleotides outside the gene matches: 5. The CDR3 is 14 residues long. The germline V gene has CDR1 SEHNR and CDR2 FQNEAQ (reference sequence). For the CDR3, the DNA is TGTGCCAGCAGTCACAGCGGGGGTTCCTACGAGCAGTACTTC. This encodes CASSHSGGSYEQYF. Full variable domain (missing parts from reference TRBV7-9 and TRBJ2-7): DTGVSQNPRHKITKRGQNVTFRCDPISEHNRLYWYRQTLGQGPEFLTYFQNEAQLEKSRLLSDRFSAERPKGSFSTLEIQRTEQGDSAMYLCASSHSGGSYEQYFGPGTRLTVT.

This chain connects TRBV19 to TRBJ2-5; D remains unclear. Looked up from germline, CDR1 is LNHDA and CDR2 is SQIVND (reference sequence). This CDR3 has 16 amino acids. V lost 6 bases to trimming and J lost 6 bases, with 23 bases between them. CDR3 sequence (DNA): TGTGCCAGTAGCACCCTTTGGGCAGTTGGTACGAAGACCCAGTACTTC. Protein: CASSTLWAVGTKTQYF.